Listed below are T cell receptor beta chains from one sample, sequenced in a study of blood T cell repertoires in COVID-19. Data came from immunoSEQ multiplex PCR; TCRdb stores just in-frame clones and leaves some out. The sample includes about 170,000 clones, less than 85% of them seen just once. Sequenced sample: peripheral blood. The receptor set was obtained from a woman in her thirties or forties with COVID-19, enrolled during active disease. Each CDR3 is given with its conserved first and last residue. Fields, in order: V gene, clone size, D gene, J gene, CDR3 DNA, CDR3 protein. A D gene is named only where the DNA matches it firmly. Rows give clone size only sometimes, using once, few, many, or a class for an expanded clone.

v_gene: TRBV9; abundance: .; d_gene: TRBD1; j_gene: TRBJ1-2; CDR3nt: TGTGCCAGCAGCGGGCCTTCAGGGGGCCTTAACTATGGCTACACCTTC; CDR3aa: CASSGPSGGLNYGYTF
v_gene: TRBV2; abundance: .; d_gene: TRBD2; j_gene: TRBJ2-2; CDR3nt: TGTGCCAGCAGACGATGGACTAGCTCGTCCGGGGAGCTGTTTTTT; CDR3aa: CASRRWTSSSGELFF
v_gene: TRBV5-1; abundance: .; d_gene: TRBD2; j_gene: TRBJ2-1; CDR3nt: TGCGCCAGCAGCTTCCCTACTAGCGGGAGACTCAATGAGCAGTTCTTC; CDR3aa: CASSFPTSGRLNEQFF
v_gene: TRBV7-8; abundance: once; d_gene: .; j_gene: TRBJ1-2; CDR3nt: TGTGCCAGCAGCTTAGCTCCAGGGGTCGGAGGCTACACCTTC; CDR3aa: CASSLAPGVGGYTF
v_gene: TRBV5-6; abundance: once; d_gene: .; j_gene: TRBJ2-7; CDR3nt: TGTGCCAGCAGCTCATGGAGGGGGCGGACCCATCCTTCCTACGAGCAGTACTTC; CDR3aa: CASSSWRGRTHPSYEQYF
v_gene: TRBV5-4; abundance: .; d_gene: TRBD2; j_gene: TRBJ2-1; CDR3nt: TGTGCCAGCGGCCCCAGAAGCGGGAGAGGAGACAATGAGCAGTTCTTC; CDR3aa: CASGPRSGRGDNEQFF
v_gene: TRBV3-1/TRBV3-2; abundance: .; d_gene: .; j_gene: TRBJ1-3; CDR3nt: TGTGCCAGCAGCCGAGGAAGCTCTGGAAACACCATATATTTT; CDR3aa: CASSRGSSGNTIYF
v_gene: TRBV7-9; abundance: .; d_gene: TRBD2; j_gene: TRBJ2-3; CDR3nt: TGTGCCAGCAGCCCCACGGTTGGACTAGCGGGCACAGATACGCAGTATTTT; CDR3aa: CASSPTVGLAGTDTQYF
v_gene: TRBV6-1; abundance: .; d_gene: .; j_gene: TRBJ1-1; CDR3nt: TGTGCCAGCAGTGAAGCCAGGTGGGCTTTCTTT; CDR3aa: CASSEARWAFF
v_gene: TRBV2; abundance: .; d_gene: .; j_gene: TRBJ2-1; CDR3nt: TGTGCCAGCAGTGAACTGAGCGATGAGCAGTTCTTC; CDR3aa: CASSELSDEQFF
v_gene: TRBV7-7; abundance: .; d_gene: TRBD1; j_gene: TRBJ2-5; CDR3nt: TGTGCTAGCAGCGCCGGGACAGGGACCCAAGAGACCCAGTACTTC; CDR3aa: CASSAGTGTQETQYF
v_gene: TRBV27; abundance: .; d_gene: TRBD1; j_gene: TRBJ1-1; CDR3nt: TGTGCCAGCGGGTACAGGGGGAACACTGAAGCTTTCTTT; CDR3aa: CASGYRGNTEAFF
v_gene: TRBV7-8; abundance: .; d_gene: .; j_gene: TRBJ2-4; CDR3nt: TGTGCCAGCAGCTTAGCGGGAGGAGCCAAAAACATTCAGTACTTC; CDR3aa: CASSLAGGAKNIQYF
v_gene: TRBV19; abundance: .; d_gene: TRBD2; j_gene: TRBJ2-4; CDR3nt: TGTGCCAGTAGTTCCAGCGGGAGGGGAAACATTCAGTACTTC; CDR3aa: CASSSSGRGNIQYF
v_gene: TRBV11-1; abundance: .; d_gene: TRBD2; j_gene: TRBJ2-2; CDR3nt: TGTGCCAGCAGCTCTACTAGCGGGGGACTCGCCGGGGAGCTGTTTTTT; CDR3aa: CASSSTSGGLAGELFF
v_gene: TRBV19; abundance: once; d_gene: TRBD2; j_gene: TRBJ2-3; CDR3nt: TGTGCCACCCGGCAGGCGGGGGGGCAGAGGACAGATACGCAGTATTTT; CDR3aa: CATRQAGGQRTDTQYF
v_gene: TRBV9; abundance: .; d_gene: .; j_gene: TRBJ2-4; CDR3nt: TGTGCCAGCAGCCCAGAAATTGTCAAAAACATTCAGTACTTC; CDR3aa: CASSPEIVKNIQYF
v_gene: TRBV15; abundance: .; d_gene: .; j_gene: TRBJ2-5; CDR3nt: TGTGCCACCAGCAGACCGAACGCGGGGGGGACAGGGACCCAGTACTTC; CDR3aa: CATSRPNAGGTGTQYF
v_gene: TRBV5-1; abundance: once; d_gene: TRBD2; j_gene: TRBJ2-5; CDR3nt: TGCGCCAGCAGCTTGGCTAGCGGGAGAGGAGAGACCCAGTACTTC; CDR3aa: CASSLASGRGETQYF
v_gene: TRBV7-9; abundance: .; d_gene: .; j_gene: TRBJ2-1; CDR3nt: TGTGCCAGCAGCTTAGGTATAGGCTCTCCGGGGGATGAGCAGTTCTTC; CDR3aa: CASSLGIGSPGDEQFF
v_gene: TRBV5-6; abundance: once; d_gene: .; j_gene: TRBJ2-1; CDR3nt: TGTGCCAGCAGCTTCGTGGGAGCAGCGGAAGAGCAGTTCTTC; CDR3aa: CASSFVGAAEEQFF
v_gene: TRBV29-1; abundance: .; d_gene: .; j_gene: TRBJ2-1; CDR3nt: TGCAGCGCCTTGACTAGTCAGTACAATGAGCAGTTCTTC; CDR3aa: CSALTSQYNEQFF
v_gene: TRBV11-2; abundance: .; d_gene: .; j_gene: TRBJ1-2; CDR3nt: TGTGCCAGCAGCTTAGCCTTGGGCAGGGCCCATGGCTACACCTTC; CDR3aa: CASSLALGRAHGYTF
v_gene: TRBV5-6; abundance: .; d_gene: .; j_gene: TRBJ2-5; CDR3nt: TGTGCCAGCAGCTTTGCGACGACTTACCAAGAGACCCAGTACTTC; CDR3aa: CASSFATTYQETQYF
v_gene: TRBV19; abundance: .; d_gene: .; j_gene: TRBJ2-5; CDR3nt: TGTGCCAGTAGTATAGATTCTGGGGCAACAGGTCAGAAGTACTTC; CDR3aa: CASSIDSGATGQKYF
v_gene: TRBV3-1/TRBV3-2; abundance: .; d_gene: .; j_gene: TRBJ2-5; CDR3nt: TGTGCCAGCAGCCGCGGACCCGGAGGGGTGAACCAAGAGACCCAGTACTTC; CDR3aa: CASSRGPGGVNQETQYF
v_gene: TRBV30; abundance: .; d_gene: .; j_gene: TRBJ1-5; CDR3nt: TGTGCCTGGAGCCGGGACACAAATCAGCCCCAGCATTTT; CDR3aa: CAWSRDTNQPQHF
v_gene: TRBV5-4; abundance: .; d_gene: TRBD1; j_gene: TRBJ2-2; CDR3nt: TGTGCCAGCAGCTTGGGGAGACAGGGGGCAACCGGGGAGCTGTTTTTT; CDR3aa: CASSLGRQGATGELFF
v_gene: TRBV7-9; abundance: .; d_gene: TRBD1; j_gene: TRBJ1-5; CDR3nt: TGTGCCAGCAGCTTAGAAAGGACAGGGCTAAGCAATCAGCCCCAGCATTTT; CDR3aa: CASSLERTGLSNQPQHF
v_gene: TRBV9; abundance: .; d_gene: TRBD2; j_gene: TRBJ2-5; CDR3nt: TGTGCCAGCAGCGCCGGACTAGCCAGCGTGGAGACCCAGTACTTC; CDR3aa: CASSAGLASVETQYF
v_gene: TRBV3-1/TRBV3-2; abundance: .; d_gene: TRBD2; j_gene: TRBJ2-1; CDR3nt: TGTGCCAGCAGCCAAGACTCGGGACTAAAGGCCGATGAGCAGTTCTTC; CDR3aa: CASSQDSGLKADEQFF
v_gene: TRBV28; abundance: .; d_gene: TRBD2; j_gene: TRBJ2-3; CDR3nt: TGTGCCAGCAGTTTGGGCGGGAGGACAGATACGCAGTATTTT; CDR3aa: CASSLGGRTDTQYF
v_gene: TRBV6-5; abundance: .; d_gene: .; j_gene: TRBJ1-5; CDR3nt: TGTGCCAGCAGTTACTCCGACAGTCAGCCCCAGCATTTT; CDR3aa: CASSYSDSQPQHF
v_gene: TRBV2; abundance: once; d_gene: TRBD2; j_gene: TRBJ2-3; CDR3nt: TGTGCCAGCGGGGGGGGAGATACGCAGTATTTT; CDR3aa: CASGGGDTQYF
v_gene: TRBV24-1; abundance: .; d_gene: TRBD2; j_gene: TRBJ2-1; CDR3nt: TGTGCCACCAGTGATGCCCTAGCGGGAGCTCACAATGAGCAGTTCTTC; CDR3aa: CATSDALAGAHNEQFF
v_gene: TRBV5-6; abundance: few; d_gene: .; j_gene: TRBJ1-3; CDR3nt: TGTGCCAGCAGCAGAAACCTGGGAGACACCATATATTTT; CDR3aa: CASSRNLGDTIYF
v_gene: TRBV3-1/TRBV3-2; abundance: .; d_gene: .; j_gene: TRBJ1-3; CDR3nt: TGTGCCAGCAGCCAGGCCCAGGGGGGAAACACCATATATTTT; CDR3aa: CASSQAQGGNTIYF
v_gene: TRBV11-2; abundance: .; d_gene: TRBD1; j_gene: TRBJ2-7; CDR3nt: TGTGCCAGCAGCCCGGGACAGGGGGGATCCTACGAGCAGTACTTC; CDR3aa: CASSPGQGGSYEQYF
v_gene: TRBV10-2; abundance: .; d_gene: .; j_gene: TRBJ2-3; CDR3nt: TGCGCCAGCTGGGACTTCTCTTCCGATACGCAGTATTTT; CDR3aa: CASWDFSSDTQYF
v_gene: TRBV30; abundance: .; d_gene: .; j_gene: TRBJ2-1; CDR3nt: TGTGCCTGGAGTCAGATTGAAGGGGCGGGAAGTGAGCAGTTCTTC; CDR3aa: CAWSQIEGAGSEQFF
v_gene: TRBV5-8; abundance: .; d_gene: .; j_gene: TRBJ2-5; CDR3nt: TGTGCCAGCAGCCCAAGACAGCCCCAGTACTTC; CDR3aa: CASSPRQPQYF
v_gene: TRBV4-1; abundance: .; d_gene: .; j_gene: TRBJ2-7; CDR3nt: TGCGCCAGCAGCCAAGAACAGGTGTCGGGCGGGATAGTTTACGAGCAGTACTTC; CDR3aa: CASSQEQVSGGIVYEQYF
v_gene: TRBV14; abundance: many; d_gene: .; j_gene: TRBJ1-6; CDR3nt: TGTGCCAGCAGTCCCGGGAGCTCCTATAATTCACCCCTCCACTTT; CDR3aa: CASSPGSSYNSPLHF
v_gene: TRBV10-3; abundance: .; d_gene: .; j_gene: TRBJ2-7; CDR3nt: TGTGCCATCTCAACAGGATCTGTGTGGGAGCAGTACTTC; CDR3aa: CAISTGSVWEQYF
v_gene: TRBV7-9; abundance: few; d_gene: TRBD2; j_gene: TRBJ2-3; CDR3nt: TGTGCCAGCAGTGGGGGAGGGACAGATACGCAGTATTTT; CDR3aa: CASSGGGTDTQYF
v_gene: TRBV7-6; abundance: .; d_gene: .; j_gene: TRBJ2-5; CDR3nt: TGTGCCAGCAGCGGGGCGGAGCAAGAGACCCAGTACTTC; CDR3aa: CASSGAEQETQYF
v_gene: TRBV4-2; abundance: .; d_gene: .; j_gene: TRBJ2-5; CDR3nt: TGTGCCAGCAGCCAAAGTCCGGGAGCAGAGACCCAGTACTTC; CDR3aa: CASSQSPGAETQYF
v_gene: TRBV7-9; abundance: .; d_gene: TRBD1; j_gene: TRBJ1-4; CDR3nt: TGTGCCAGCAGCTTAATCTCGCAGGGGGGAAAACTGTTTTTT; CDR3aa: CASSLISQGGKLFF
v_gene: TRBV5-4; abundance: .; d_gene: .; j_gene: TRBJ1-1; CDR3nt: TGTGCCAGCAGCCCCGGGGATCGCACTGAAGCTTTCTTT; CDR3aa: CASSPGDRTEAFF
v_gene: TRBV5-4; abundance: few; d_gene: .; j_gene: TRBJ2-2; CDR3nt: TGTGCCAGCAGCTTGGGCGGCGTGACGGGCGGGGAGCTGTTTTTT; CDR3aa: CASSLGGVTGGELFF
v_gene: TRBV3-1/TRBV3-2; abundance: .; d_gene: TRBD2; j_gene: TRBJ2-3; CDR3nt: TGTGCCAGCAGCCGGACTAGCGGGGACTGGTTGGCGGATACGCAGTATTTT; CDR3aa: CASSRTSGDWLADTQYF
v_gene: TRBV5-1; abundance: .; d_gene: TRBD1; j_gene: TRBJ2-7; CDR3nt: TGCGCCAGCAGCTCTTCCGGGACAGGGGGCCTCTACGAGCAGTACTTC; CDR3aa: CASSSSGTGGLYEQYF
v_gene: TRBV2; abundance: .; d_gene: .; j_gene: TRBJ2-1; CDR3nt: TGTGCCAGCAGTGAGGGGCTGGGCGATGAGCAGTTCTTC; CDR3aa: CASSEGLGDEQFF
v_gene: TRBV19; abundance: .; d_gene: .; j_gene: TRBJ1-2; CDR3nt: TGTGCCAGTAGAGGAGGAACAGGGCAAGCTAACTATGGCTACACCTTC; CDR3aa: CASRGGTGQANYGYTF
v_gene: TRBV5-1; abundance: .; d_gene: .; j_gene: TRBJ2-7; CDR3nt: TGCGCCAGCAGCTTCGCCGGGATCAACTACGAGCAGTACTTC; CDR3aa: CASSFAGINYEQYF
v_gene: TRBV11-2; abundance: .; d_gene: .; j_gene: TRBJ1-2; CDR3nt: TGTGCCAGCAGCTTACAGGGCTATGGCTACACCTTC; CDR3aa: CASSLQGYGYTF
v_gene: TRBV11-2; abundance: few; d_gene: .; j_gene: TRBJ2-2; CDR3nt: TGTGCCAGCAGCACCCAGACAGGTACACAATACACCGGGGAGCTGTTTTTT; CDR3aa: CASSTQTGTQYTGELFF